These T cell receptor beta chains were read from a single sample in a study of cytomegalovirus exposure and HLA in healthy donors. The data were produced by immunoSEQ multiplex PCR, yet TCRdb's version contains in-frame clones alone and is incomplete. With approximately 82,000 clones in the sample, the ten largest clones hold approximately 1.5%. The sequencing input was PBMCs. The receptors here all came from a woman aged 55-75 years in good health and CMV-seronegative. Each CDR3 is given with its conserved first and last residue. A D gene is named only where the DNA matches it firmly. Clone size is stated in some rows and not others, as once, few, many or a class when expanded.

D gene | clone size | J gene | V gene | CDR3 protein | CDR3 DNA
TRBD2 | - | TRBJ2-4 | TRBV19 | CASSPPGLDWLQYF | TGTGCCAGTAGTCCCCCGGGACTAGATTGGTTACAGTACTTC
- | - | TRBJ2-5 | TRBV2 | CARTSQETQYF | TGTGCCAGGACAAGCCAAGAGACCCAGTACTTC
- | - | TRBJ2-7 | TRBV28 | CAIDTAYEQYF | TGTGCCATCGACACAGCCTACGAGCAGTACTTC
- | - | TRBJ1-2 | TRBV4-1 | CASSQDGRGGYGYTF | TGCGCCAGCAGCCAAGATGGCCGGGGAGGCTATGGCTACACCTTC
- | - | TRBJ1-4 | TRBV28 | CASSLSGRGNEKLFF | TGTGCCAGCAGTTTATCCGGCCGGGGTAATGAAAAACTGTTTTTT
TRBD1 | - | TRBJ2-5 | TRBV5-1 | CASSKDRGLGQETQYF | TGCGCCAGCAGCAAAGACAGGGGTTTGGGCCAAGAGACCCAGTACTTC
- | - | TRBJ1-2 | TRBV28 | CATFYPSGERGYTF | TGTGCCACCTTCTATCCGTCCGGGGAGCGGGGCTACACCTTC
TRBD1 | - | TRBJ1-1 | TRBV7-3 | CASSSDPGQGTEAFF | TGTGCCAGCAGCTCCGATCCGGGACAGGGAACTGAAGCTTTCTTT
- | - | TRBJ2-1 | TRBV11-2 | CASSLGGHEQFF | TGTGCCAGCAGCCTCGGGGGGCATGAGCAGTTCTTC
- | - | TRBJ1-5 | TRBV28 | CATQLAGFSDQPQHF | TGTGCCACACAGCTGGCAGGGTTTAGTGATCAGCCCCAGCATTTT
TRBD2 | - | TRBJ2-7 | TRBV6-5 | CASSMTSGSHDEQYF | TGTGCCAGCAGTATGACTAGCGGGAGCCACGACGAGCAGTACTTC
- | - | TRBJ2-5 | TRBV28 | CASHPDRRGETQYF | TGTGCCAGCCACCCGGACAGGCGGGGAGAGACCCAGTACTTC
- | - | TRBJ2-7 | TRBV4-2 | CASSQGPGGISYEQYF | TGTGCCAGCAGCCAAGGGCCCGGGGGAATTTCCTACGAGCAGTACTTC
- | - | TRBJ1-1 | TRBV30 | CAWREGEWAEAFF | TGTGCCTGGCGAGAGGGCGAATGGGCTGAAGCTTTCTTT
TRBD2 | - | TRBJ2-1 | TRBV4-2 | CASSQPEAGRQGNEQFF | TGTGCCAGCAGCCAACCCGAAGCCGGGAGGCAAGGAAATGAGCAGTTCTTC
- | - | TRBJ1-2 | TRBV19 | CASSIDPANYGYTF | TGTGCCAGTAGTATAGACCCCGCTAACTATGGCTACACCTTC
- | - | TRBJ2-4 | TRBV2 | CASSEQGFVKNIQYF | TGTGCCAGCAGTGAACAGGGATTTGTCAAAAACATTCAGTACTTC
- | - | TRBJ1-2 | TRBV9 | CASSPYAQTRDYGYTF | TGTGCCAGCAGCCCCTATGCGCAGACCAGGGACTATGGCTACACCTTC
- | - | TRBJ1-1 | TRBV19 | CAIIQRDIGKAFF | TGTGCCATCATCCAGCGGGACATCGGGAAAGCTTTCTTT
TRBD2 | - | TRBJ2-7 | TRBV7-6 | CASSLERGPYEQYF | TGTGCCAGCAGCTTAGAGCGGGGGCCCTACGAGCAGTACTTC
- | - | TRBJ2-7 | TRBV18 | CASSPPQVYFYEQYF | TGTGCCAGCTCACCACCACAGGTGTACTTCTACGAGCAGTACTTC
- | - | TRBJ2-3 | TRBV6-5 | CASSYSRQFKDTQYF | TGTGCCAGCAGTTACTCGAGACAGTTTAAAGATACGCAGTATTTT
TRBD1 | - | TRBJ2-2 | TRBV19 | CATELQGAHKTGELFF | TGTGCCACCGAGTTGCAGGGGGCGCATAAGACCGGGGAGCTGTTTTTT
- | - | TRBJ1-6 | TRBV9 | CASSVALANSPLHF | TGTGCCAGCAGCGTAGCTCTGGCCAATTCACCCCTCCACTTT
- | - | TRBJ1-3 | TRBV7-8 | CASSSDTGTAGNTIYF | TGTGCCAGCAGCTCCGATACCGGGACTGCCGGAAACACCATATATTTT
TRBD2 | - | TRBJ2-5 | TRBV6-5 | CASSLSGRGETQYF | TGTGCCAGCTCCCTTTCCGGGAGGGGGGAGACCCAGTACTTC
TRBD2 | - | TRBJ2-3 | TRBV30 | CAWKKVAGGRTDTQYF | TGTGCCTGGAAAAAAGTAGCGGGAGGGCGCACAGATACGCAGTATTTT
TRBD1 | - | TRBJ1-3 | TRBV7-8 | CASSALTQGVGNTIYF | TGTGCCAGCAGCGCGCTGACTCAGGGGGTTGGAAACACCATATATTTT
- | - | TRBJ2-3 | TRBV7-2 | CASSLGPGTDTQYF | TGTGCCAGCAGCTTAGGTCCAGGCACAGATACGCAGTATTTT
TRBD2 | - | TRBJ2-3 | TRBV5-3 | CARSLQETSGCTDTQYF | TGTGCCAGAAGCTTGCAGGAAACTAGCGGCTGCACAGATACGCAGTATTTT
- | - | TRBJ1-1 | TRBV5-1 | CASSLGPTVNTEAFF | TGCGCCAGCAGCTTGGGTCCGACAGTGAACACTGAAGCTTTCTTT
- | - | TRBJ1-1 | TRBV27 | CASRKGGVTEAFF | TGTGCCAGCAGGAAAGGCGGGGTCACTGAAGCTTTCTTT
TRBD1 | - | TRBJ2-1 | TRBV6-1 | CASSGGQVWNEQFF | TGTGCCAGCAGCGGTGGACAGGTTTGGAATGAGCAGTTCTTC
- | - | TRBJ1-1 | TRBV28 | CASSSIVPEAFF | TGTGCCAGCAGTTCGATAGTGCCCGAAGCTTTCTTT
- | - | TRBJ2-7 | TRBV10-3 | CAISEGRDYEQYF | TGTGCCATCAGTGAGGGCAGGGACTACGAGCAGTACTTC
- | - | TRBJ1-2 | TRBV10-3 | CAINTGPSNYGYTF | TGTGCCATCAATACAGGGCCGTCTAACTATGGCTACACCTTC
- | - | TRBJ2-7 | TRBV10-2 | CASSDYGRTYEQYF | TGCGCCAGCAGTGACTATGGCAGGACCTACGAGCAGTACTTC
- | - | TRBJ1-1 | TRBV7-2 | CASSPRQTRGGTEAFF | TGTGCCAGCAGCCCCCGACAGACCCGCGGTGGAACTGAAGCTTTCTTT
- | - | TRBJ1-1 | TRBV27 | CASSFSRAKNTEAFF | TGTGCCAGCAGTTTTTCGAGGGCGAAGAACACTGAAGCTTTCTTT
- | - | TRBJ2-3 | TRBV6-5 | CASRLQGADTQYF | TGTGCCAGCAGATTACAGGGTGCAGATACGCAGTATTTT
TRBD2 | - | TRBJ2-4 | TRBV6-5 | CASSYEVNGGRHQYF | TGTGCCAGCAGTTACGAGGTTAATGGCGGGAGGCATCAGTACTTC
TRBD2 | - | TRBJ2-7 | TRBV18 | CASSPSSGRSSYEQYF | TGTGCCAGCTCACCAAGTAGCGGGAGGTCTTCCTACGAGCAGTACTTC
TRBD2 | - | TRBJ2-3 | TRBV7-2 | CASSSELLAGVDTQYF | TGTGCCAGCAGCTCCGAATTACTAGCGGGAGTAGATACGCAGTATTTT
TRBD2 | - | TRBJ2-5 | TRBV5-1 | CASSLWGGRSETQYF | TGCGCCAGCAGCTTGTGGGGCGGGAGGTCGGAGACCCAGTACTTC
- | - | TRBJ2-5 | TRBV30 | CAWRVGARETQYF | TGTGCCTGGAGGGTGGGGGCTCGAGAGACCCAGTACTTC
TRBD2 | - | TRBJ2-1 | TRBV7-9 | CASSLALTAGDYNEQFF | TGTGCCAGCAGCTTAGCGCTAACAGCGGGAGACTACAATGAGCAGTTCTTC
- | - | TRBJ1-3 | TRBV5-1 | CASSQGSGNTIYF | TGCGCCAGCAGCCAGGGATCTGGAAACACCATATATTTT
- | medium-sized | TRBJ2-1 | TRBV19 | CASSPVSGTPRDNEQFF | TGTGCCAGTAGTCCCGTGAGCGGGACACCCCGGGACAATGAGCAGTTCTTC
- | - | TRBJ1-2 | TRBV28 | CASGQGLFYGYTF | TGTGCCAGCGGCCAGGGTCTTTTCTATGGCTACACCTTC
- | - | TRBJ1-4 | TRBV6-6 | CASSRRGGSANEKLFF | TGTGCCAGCAGCCGACGGGGAGGGTCGGCTAATGAAAAACTGTTTTTT
- | - | TRBJ2-5 | TRBV28 | CASSLGQGRGEETQYF | TGTGCCAGCAGTTTAGGGCAGGGCAGGGGGGAAGAGACCCAGTACTTC
TRBD1 | - | TRBJ2-7 | TRBV29-1 | CSVTGQGNYEQYF | TGCAGCGTTACAGGACAGGGAAACTACGAGCAGTACTTC